The rows below give T cell receptor beta chains drawn from one sample of a study of cytomegalovirus exposure and HLA in healthy donors. Sequenced by immunoSEQ multiplex PCR; TCRdb stores in-frame clones only, minus some. The table has roughly 100,000 clones, 75% seen once. Sequencing input: PBMCs. The receptors were sampled from a male donor in good health and CMV-seropositive. Both conserved end residues are part of each CDR3. A D gene is named only where the DNA matches it firmly. Clone sizes are given selectively: once, few, many, or a class where the clone is expanded.

abundance | d_gene | len | j_gene | v_gene | CDR3nt | CDR3aa
NA | NA | 15 | TRBJ1-5 | TRBV28 | TGTGCCAGCAGATCTTTTCCGAGGGGGAATCAGCCCCAGCATTTT | CASRSFPRGNQPQHF
NA | TRBD2 | 18 | TRBJ2-7 | TRBV5-1 | TGCGCCAGCAGCGCGTATATCTCCGGGGGGGGCGTCTGGTACGAGCAGTACTTC | CASSAYISGGGVWYEQYF
NA | TRBD2 | 14 | TRBJ2-3 | TRBV4-1 | TGCGCCAGCAGCCCCGGGAGGGGGACAGATACGCAGTATTTT | CASSPGRGTDTQYF
NA | NA | 14 | TRBJ2-1 | TRBV5-1 | TGCGCCAGCAGCTTGCGGGGTTCCAACAATGAGCAGTTCTTC | CASSLRGSNNEQFF
NA | NA | 12 | TRBJ2-5 | TRBV29-1 | TGCAGCGTTTGGTCCTCTCGAGGGACCCAGTACTTC | CSVWSSRGTQYF
few | NA | 14 | TRBJ2-7 | TRBV6-5 | TGTGCCAGCAGTTTCGGGGGAGGGGGCTACGAGCAGTACTTC | CASSFGGGGYEQYF
NA | TRBD2 | 16 | TRBJ2-2 | TRBV9 | TGTGCCAGCCGACCGGGAGCGGGGGGGAACACCGGGGAGCTGTTTTTT | CASRPGAGGNTGELFF
NA | NA | 13 | TRBJ1-5 | TRBV2 | TGTGCCAGCCAGAACGAGGACAATCAGCCCCAGCATTTT | CASQNEDNQPQHF
NA | TRBD1 | 15 | TRBJ2-7 | TRBV7-7 | TGTGCCAGCAGCCTGGGACAGGGACCAACCTACGAGCAGTACTTC | CASSLGQGPTYEQYF
once | NA | 14 | TRBJ1-1 | TRBV29-1 | TGCAGCGTCGACCGACAGGTACGGTCAGGAGGCGCTTTCTTT | CSVDRQVRSGGAFF
NA | TRBD1 | 15 | TRBJ2-3 | TRBV5-1 | TGCGCCAGCAGCAAGGGGACAGGGGTGACAGATACGCAGTATTTT | CASSKGTGVTDTQYF
NA | NA | 14 | TRBJ2-7 | TRBV28 | TGTGCCAGCACCGTGATGGGGTTCGGGAACGAGCAGTACTTC | CASTVMGFGNEQYF
NA | NA | 16 | TRBJ1-1 | TRBV7-3 | TGTGCCAGCAGCTTAGCCGCGAGCGGATTGGGCACTGAAGCTTTCTTT | CASSLAASGLGTEAFF
NA | NA | 13 | TRBJ2-3 | TRBV7-6 | TGTGCCAGCAGCCGCCGCGGTAGAGATACGCAGTATTTT | CASSRRGRDTQYF
NA | TRBD1 | 13 | TRBJ2-7 | TRBV28 | TGTGCCAGTACAGGGGGCTTTTCGTACGAGCAGTACTTC | CASTGGFSYEQYF
NA | NA | 14 | TRBJ2-7 | TRBV7-3 | TGTGCCAGCAGCTTAAAAGAGGGAGGAGGCGAGCAGTACTTC | CASSLKEGGGEQYF
NA | TRBD2 | 16 | TRBJ2-1 | TRBV5-1 | TGCGCCAGCAGCTTGGTGACTAGCGGGAATTACAATGAGCAGTTCTTC | CASSLVTSGNYNEQFF
NA | TRBD2 | 18 | TRBJ2-1 | TRBV10-1 | TGCGCCAGCAGTGAGCTGGGTGGGGGGGGGATCTCCTACAATGAGCAGTTCTTC | CASSELGGGGISYNEQFF
once | NA | 15 | TRBJ1-2 | TRBV2 | TGTGCCAGCAGGCTTCGGGGGGACACCACCTATGGCTACACCTTC | CASRLRGDTTYGYTF
once | NA | 14 | TRBJ2-7 | TRBV28 | TGTGCCAGCAGCAAGGCGGGCAGCGGCTACGAGCAGTACTTC | CASSKAGSGYEQYF
NA | TRBD2 | 14 | TRBJ2-7 | TRBV28 | TGTGCCAGCAGTCGGACTAGCGGACGCTACGAGCAGTACTTC | CASSRTSGRYEQYF
NA | TRBD1 | 15 | TRBJ1-5 | TRBV30 | TGTGCCTGGAGTGTTCCGGACAGGGATTTTCAGCCCCAGCATTTT | CAWSVPDRDFQPQHF
NA | NA | 15 | TRBJ1-5 | TRBV19 | TGTGCCAGTAGTATAACCGGGACATTTGGTCAGCCCCAGCATTTT | CASSITGTFGQPQHF
NA | NA | 13 | TRBJ1-1 | TRBV7-2 | TGTGCCAGCAGCTTATTGTACAGCAGCGGAGCTTTCTTT | CASSLLYSSGAFF
NA | TRBD1 | 13 | TRBJ1-2 | TRBV30 | TGTGCCGGTAAAGGACAGGGCCCCTATGGCTACACCTTC | CAGKGQGPYGYTF
NA | TRBD2 | 15 | TRBJ2-7 | TRBV9 | TGTGCCAGCAGCGCGGGGACTAGCGGGTTGATAGAGCAGTACTTC | CASSAGTSGLIEQYF
NA | NA | 15 | TRBJ2-6 | TRBV19 | TGTGCCAGTAGTCTGATTAGCTCCGGGGCCAACGTCCTGACTTTC | CASSLISSGANVLTF
NA | NA | 14 | TRBJ2-7 | TRBV7-2 | TGTGCCAGCAGCTTAGTGGGGAGTACCTACGAGCAGTACTTC | CASSLVGSTYEQYF
few | NA | 14 | TRBJ1-1 | TRBV6-5 | TGTGCCAGCAGCTTGATTGCGGGGGGCACTGAAGCTTTCTTT | CASSLIAGGTEAFF
NA | TRBD2 | 17 | TRBJ2-1 | TRBV7-6 | TGTGCCAGCAGCTTAGGATTTAGGACTAGCGCCTACAATGAGCAGTTCTTC | CASSLGFRTSAYNEQFF
NA | TRBD1 | 13 | TRBJ1-2 | TRBV9 | TGTGCCAGCAGCGGGACAGGGGGCTATGGCTACACCTTC | CASSGTGGYGYTF
NA | NA | 15 | TRBJ1-2 | TRBV28 | TGTGCCAGCAGTTTAGGTGGGGTGCAGGGCCAGGGCTACCCCTTC | CASSLGGVQGQGYPF
NA | TRBD2 | 16 | TRBJ2-1 | TRBV7-8 | TGTGCCAGCAGCTTTGGGTTGACTAGCGGGACCGATGAGCAGTTCTTC | CASSFGLTSGTDEQFF
NA | NA | 16 | TRBJ1-3 | TRBV6-6 | TGTGCCAGCAGTTATGGTTCGGCAGGGACTGGAAACACCATATATTTT | CASSYGSAGTGNTIYF
few | NA | 12 | TRBJ2-5 | TRBV10-2 | TGCGCCAGCAGTGGAGACCAAGAGACCCAGTACTTC | CASSGDQETQYF
NA | NA | 14 | TRBJ1-5 | TRBV19 | TGTGCCAGTAGTATTTTCGGAGGCCGGGAGCCCCAGCATTTT | CASSIFGGREPQHF
NA | NA | 14 | TRBJ1-4 | TRBV5-1 | TGCGCCAGCAGCTTGCTCCCGACTAATGAAAAACTGTTTTTT | CASSLLPTNEKLFF
NA | TRBD1 | 14 | TRBJ1-2 | TRBV6-6 | TGTGCCAGCAGTTACCGCGCAGGGGGCAATGGCTACACCTTC | CASSYRAGGNGYTF
NA | TRBD2 | 17 | TRBJ2-3 | TRBV12-5 | TGTGCTAGTGGTTTGGGTACTAGCGGGGGGGCCGAAGATACGCAGTATTTT | CASGLGTSGGAEDTQYF
NA | NA | 9 | TRBJ1-1 | TRBV6-6 | TGTGCCAGCGGCTGGGAAGCTTTCTTT | CASGWEAFF
NA | NA | 12 | TRBJ2-1 | TRBV29-1 | TGCAGCATCTCCGGGAGCCGATTAGAGCAGTTCTTC | CSISGSRLEQFF
once | NA | 14 | TRBJ2-7 | TRBV27 | TGTGCCAGCAGTTTGTCCCAGGGCTCCTACGAGCAGTACTTC | CASSLSQGSYEQYF
few | NA | 12 | TRBJ2-7 | TRBV5-6 | TGTGCCAGCAGCCGTGAGCCCTACGAGCAGTACTTC | CASSREPYEQYF
NA | NA | 13 | TRBJ2-7 | TRBV18 | TGTGCCAGCTCACCAGGGACTGATTACGAGCAGTACTTC | CASSPGTDYEQYF
NA | TRBD1 | 14 | TRBJ1-1 | TRBV5-1 | TGCGCCAGCAGCCCGCAGGGACAGGGGGGTGAAGCTTTCTTT | CASSPQGQGGEAFF
NA | TRBD1 | 14 | TRBJ2-5 | TRBV6-6 | TGTGCCAGCAGGTTGACAGGGGTGGTGGAGACCCAGTACTTC | CASRLTGVVETQYF
NA | NA | 15 | TRBJ2-2 | TRBV2 | TGTGCCAGCCCAGTTGGGCTCGCGAACACCGGGGAGCTGTTTTTT | CASPVGLANTGELFF
NA | TRBD1 | 11 | TRBJ1-1 | TRBV11-1 | TGTGCCAGCAGCGCGGACAGGGTTGCTTTCTTT | CASSADRVAFF
NA | NA | 13 | TRBJ2-7 | TRBV5-6 | TGTGCCAGCAGCTTGTGGAGTCGGTACGAGCAGTACTTC | CASSLWSRYEQYF
NA | TRBD1 | 15 | TRBJ2-7 | TRBV7-9 | TGTGCCAGCAGCCCCCGACCGGACAGGGGATCCGAGCAGTACTTC | CASSPRPDRGSEQYF
once | TRBD1 | 13 | TRBJ1-2 | TRBV28 | TGTGCCAGCAGCCGACAGGGGGCCTATGGCTACACCTTC | CASSRQGAYGYTF
NA | NA | 16 | TRBJ1-1 | TRBV4-2 | TGTGCCAGCAGCCAAGAAACTTCAGGGGTAGATACTGAAGCTTTCTTT | CASSQETSGVDTEAFF
NA | NA | 16 | TRBJ2-3 | TRBV9 | TGTGCCAGCAGCGTAGATCCGGACTACAGCACAGATACGCAGTATTTT | CASSVDPDYSTDTQYF
few | NA | 15 | TRBJ2-1 | TRBV18 | TGTGCCAGCTCACCTAGGACTAATACCAACAATGAGCAGTTCTTC | CASSPRTNTNNEQFF